The clone carrying this TCR beta chain was seen ten or more times. Its cognate antigen is unknown. TCR beta CDR3 region amplification was performed from RNA transcripts. Carried out on the TCR CDR3, a first-round RT-PCR used the HTBI primer set. MiXCR, applied by TCRdb to the multiplex PCR reads, yields one record per CDR3 protein. The data show fewer than 600,000 distinct CDR3 sequences, 14% seen once. PBMCs were collected from a roughly 9.7 ml volume of fresh peripheral blood. This record comes from a study of T cells in Graves' hyperthyroidism and ophthalmopathy. Overall study: At the time of initial diagnosis and before any treatment, peripheral blood was collected.

J lost 6 bases, V lost 8 bases, and 8 bases had no gene match. CDR1 and CDR2 from the germline V gene are DFQATT and SNEGSKA (reference sequence). This CDR3 comprises 13 residues. Overall study findings and caveats: Ophthalmopathy, as predicted by the model, came a median about seven months after the prediction. Also found in blood were most expanded thyroid clonotypes above 0.001.

The source of this sequence is a woman aged 40-49 years with Graves' hyperthyroidism. This rearrangement joins TRBV20-1 to TRBJ2-1; 9 nucleotides agree with TRBD1. The sample comprised blood. CDR3 sequence (DNA): TGCAGTCAACAGGGGGCGTTCTCCAATGAGCAGTTCTTC. This gives the protein CSQQGAFSNEQFF.